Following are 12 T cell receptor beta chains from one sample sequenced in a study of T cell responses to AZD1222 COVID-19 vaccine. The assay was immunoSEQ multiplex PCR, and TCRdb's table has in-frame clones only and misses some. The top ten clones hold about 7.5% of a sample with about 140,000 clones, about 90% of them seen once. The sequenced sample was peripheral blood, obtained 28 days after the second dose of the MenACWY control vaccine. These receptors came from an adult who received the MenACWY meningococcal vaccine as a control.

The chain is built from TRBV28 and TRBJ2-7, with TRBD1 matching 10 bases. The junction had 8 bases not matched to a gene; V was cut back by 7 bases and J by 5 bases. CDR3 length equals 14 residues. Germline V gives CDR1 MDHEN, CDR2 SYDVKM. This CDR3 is CASKVPGQGNEQYF. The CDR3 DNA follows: TGTGCCAGCAAGGTCCCGGGACAGGGGAACGAGCAGTACTTC.

As DNA, the CDR3 is TGTGCCAGCAGCTCCATCACCAACCGGTACACTGAAGCTTTCTTT. This translates into CASSSITNRYTEAFF. The genes are TRBV2 and TRBJ1-1; D gene unclear. CDR3 length equals 15 residues. Germline-derived CDR1 and CDR2 are SNHLY and FYNNEI. V was trimmed by 6 bases and J by 3 bases, leaving 17 bases between them.

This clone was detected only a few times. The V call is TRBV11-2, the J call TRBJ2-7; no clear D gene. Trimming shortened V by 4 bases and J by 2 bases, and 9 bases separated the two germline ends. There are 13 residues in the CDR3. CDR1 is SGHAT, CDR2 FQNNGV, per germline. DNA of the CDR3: TGTGCCAGCAGCTATTTGGAGACCTACGAGCAGTACTTC. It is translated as CASSYLETYEQYF.

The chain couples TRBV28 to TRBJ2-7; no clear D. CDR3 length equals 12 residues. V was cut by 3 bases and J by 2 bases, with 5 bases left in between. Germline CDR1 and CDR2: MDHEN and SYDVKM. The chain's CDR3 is CASSLRTYEQYF. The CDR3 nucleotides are TGTGCCAGCAGTTTGAGGACCTACGAGCAGTACTTC.

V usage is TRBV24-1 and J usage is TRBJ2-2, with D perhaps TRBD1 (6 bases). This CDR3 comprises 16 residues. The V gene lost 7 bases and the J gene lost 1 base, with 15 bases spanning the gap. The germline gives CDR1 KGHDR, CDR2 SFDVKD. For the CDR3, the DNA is TGTGCCACCAGGATAAAGGACAGATTGAACACCGGGGAGCTGTTTTTT. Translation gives CATRIKDRLNTGELFF.

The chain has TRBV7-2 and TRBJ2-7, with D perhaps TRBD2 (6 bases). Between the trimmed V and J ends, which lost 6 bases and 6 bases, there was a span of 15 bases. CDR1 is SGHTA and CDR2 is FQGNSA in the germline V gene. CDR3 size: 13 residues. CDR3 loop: CASRPRLEGEQYF. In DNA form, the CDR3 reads TGTGCCAGCAGACCCCGACTAGAGGGCGAGCAGTACTTC. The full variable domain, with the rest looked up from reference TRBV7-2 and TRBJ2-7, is GAGVSQSPSNKVTEKGKDVELRCDPISGHTALYWYRQSLGQGLEFLIYFQGNSAPDKSGLPSDRFSAERTGGSVSTLTIQRTQQEDSAVYLCASRPRLEGEQYFGPGTRLTVT.

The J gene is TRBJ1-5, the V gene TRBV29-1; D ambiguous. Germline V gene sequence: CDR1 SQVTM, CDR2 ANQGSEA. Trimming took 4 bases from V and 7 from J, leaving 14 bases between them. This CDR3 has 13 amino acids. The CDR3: CSVGLVGGQPQHF. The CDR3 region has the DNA TGCAGCGTTGGGCTGGTCGGCGGCCAGCCCCAGCATTTT.

CDR3 nucleotide sequence: TGTGCCAGTAGTAGTTCGGCCAGGGACCAAGAGACCCAGTACTTC. Its translation: CASSSSARDQETQYF. This rearrangement joins TRBV19 to TRBJ2-5, with D perhaps TRBD1 (5 bases). Germline V gives CDR1 LNHDA, CDR2 SQIVND (reference sequence). The CDR3 loop spans 15 amino acids. With 4 bases removed from V and 0 bases from J, the gap between germline ends came to 12 bases.

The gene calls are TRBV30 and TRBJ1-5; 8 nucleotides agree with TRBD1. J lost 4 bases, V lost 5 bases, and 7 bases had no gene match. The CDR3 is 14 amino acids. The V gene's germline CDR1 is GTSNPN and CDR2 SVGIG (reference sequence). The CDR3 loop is CAWGPGQGNQPQHF. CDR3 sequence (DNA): TGTGCCTGGGGACCCGGACAGGGAAATCAGCCCCAGCATTTT.

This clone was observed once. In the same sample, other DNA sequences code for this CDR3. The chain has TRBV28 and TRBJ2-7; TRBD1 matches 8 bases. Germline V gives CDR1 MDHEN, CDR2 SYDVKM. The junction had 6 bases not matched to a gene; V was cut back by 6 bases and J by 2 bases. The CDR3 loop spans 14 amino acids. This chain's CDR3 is CASSSGQGPYEQYF. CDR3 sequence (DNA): TGTGCCAGCAGCTCTGGACAGGGCCCCTACGAGCAGTACTTC.

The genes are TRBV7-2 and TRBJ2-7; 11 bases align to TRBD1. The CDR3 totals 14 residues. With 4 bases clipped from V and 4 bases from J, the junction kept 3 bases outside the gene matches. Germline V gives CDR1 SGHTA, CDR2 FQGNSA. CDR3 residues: CASSSGQGAYEQYF. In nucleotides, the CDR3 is TGTGCCAGCAGCTCCGGACAGGGGGCGTACGAGCAGTACTTC. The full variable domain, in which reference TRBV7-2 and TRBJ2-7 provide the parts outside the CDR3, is GAGVSQSPSNKVTEKGKDVELRCDPISGHTALYWYRQSLGQGLEFLIYFQGNSAPDKSGLPSDRFSAERTGGSVSTLTIQRTQQEDSAVYLCASSSGQGAYEQYFGPGTRLTVT.

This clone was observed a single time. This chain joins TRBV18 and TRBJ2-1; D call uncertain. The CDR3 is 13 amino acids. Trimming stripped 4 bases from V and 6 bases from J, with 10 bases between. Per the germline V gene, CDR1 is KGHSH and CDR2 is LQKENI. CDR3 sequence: CASSRLGANEQFF. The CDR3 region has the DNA TGTGCCAGCTCACGGCTAGGAGCCAATGAGCAGTTCTTC.